This T cell receptor beta chain is drawn from a study of blood T cell repertoires in COVID-19. As originally analysed: Cell counts per sample came from amplifying reference gene primers. The repertoire was sequenced with immunoSEQ multiplex PCR; TCRdb's copy has only in-frame clones and lacks some. The V and J calls and clone size were taken over from that table, and D and trimming were inferred from the DNA. The sample has about 97,000 clones, 85% seen once. Germline assignment: CDR1 DFQATT and CDR2 SNEGSKA (reference sequence). The CDR3 length is 11 residues. With 5 bases clipped from V and 14 bases from J, the junction kept 8 bases outside the gene matches.

Source material: peripheral blood. The origin of this receptor is a woman in her 70s with active or convalescent COVID-19. The rearrangement uses TRBV20-1 and TRBJ2-1, with TRBD2 matching 8 bases. This chain's CDR3 is CSALLTSVKFF. The CDR3 nucleotides are TGCAGTGCTCTACTGACTAGCGTCAAGTTCTTC.